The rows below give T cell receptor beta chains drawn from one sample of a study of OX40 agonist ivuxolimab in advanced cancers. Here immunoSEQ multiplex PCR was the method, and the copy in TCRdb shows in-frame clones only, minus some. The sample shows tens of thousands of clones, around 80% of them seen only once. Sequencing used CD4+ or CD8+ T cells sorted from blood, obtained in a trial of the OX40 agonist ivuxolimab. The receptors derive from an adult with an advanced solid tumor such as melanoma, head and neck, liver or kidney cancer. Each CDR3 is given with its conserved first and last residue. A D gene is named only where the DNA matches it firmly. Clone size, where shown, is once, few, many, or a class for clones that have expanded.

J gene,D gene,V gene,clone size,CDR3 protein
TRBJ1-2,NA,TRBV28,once,CASSPPTGNYGYTF
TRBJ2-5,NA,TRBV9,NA,CASSGVGAAETQYF
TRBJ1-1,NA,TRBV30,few,CAWRAQTGGDTEAFF
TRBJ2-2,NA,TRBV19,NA,CASSEKARGTGELFF
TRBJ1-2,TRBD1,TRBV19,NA,CASSPDGGSGQYYGYTF
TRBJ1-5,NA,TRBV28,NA,CASSAGMNQPQHF
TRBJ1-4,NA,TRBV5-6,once,CASSSKGQRNEKLFF
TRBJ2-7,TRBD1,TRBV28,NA,CASSRDRGQEQYF
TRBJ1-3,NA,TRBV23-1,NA,CASRTAADTIYF
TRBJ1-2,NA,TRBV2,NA,CASSEGLDSGYTF
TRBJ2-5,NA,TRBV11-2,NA,CASSLGYRDGETQYF
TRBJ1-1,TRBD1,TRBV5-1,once,CASSLGTGGTEAFF
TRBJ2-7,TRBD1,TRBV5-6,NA,CASSLDPGGTYEQYF